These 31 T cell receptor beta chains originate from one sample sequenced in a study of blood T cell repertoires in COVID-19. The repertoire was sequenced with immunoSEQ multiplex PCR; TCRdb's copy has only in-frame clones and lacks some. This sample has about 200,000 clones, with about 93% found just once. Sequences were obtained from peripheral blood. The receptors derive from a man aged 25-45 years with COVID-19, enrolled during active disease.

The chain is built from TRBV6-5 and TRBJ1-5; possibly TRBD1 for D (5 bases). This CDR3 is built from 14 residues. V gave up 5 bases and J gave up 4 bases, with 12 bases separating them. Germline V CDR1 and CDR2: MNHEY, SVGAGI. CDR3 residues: CASSPDIPNQPQHF. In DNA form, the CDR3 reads TGTGCCAGCAGTCCGGACATACCTAATCAGCCCCAGCATTTT.

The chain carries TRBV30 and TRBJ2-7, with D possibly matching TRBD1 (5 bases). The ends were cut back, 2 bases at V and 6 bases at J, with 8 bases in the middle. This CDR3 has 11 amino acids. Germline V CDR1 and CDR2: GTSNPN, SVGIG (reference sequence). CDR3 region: CAWSQGAEQYF. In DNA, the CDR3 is TGTGCCTGGAGTCAAGGGGCCGAGCAGTACTTC.

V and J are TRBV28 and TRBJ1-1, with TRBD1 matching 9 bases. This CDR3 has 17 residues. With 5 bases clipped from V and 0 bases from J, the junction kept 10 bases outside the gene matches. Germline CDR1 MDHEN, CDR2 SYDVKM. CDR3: CASSAIGQGKMNTEAFF. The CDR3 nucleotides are TGTGCCAGCAGTGCCATCGGACAGGGGAAAATGAACACTGAAGCTTTCTTT.

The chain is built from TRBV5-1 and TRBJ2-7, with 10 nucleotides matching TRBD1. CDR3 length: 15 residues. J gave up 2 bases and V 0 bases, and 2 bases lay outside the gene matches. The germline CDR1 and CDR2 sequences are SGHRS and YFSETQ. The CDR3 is CASSLVTGGTYEQYF. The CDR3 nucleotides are TGCGCCAGCAGCTTGGTGACAGGGGGCACCTACGAGCAGTACTTC.

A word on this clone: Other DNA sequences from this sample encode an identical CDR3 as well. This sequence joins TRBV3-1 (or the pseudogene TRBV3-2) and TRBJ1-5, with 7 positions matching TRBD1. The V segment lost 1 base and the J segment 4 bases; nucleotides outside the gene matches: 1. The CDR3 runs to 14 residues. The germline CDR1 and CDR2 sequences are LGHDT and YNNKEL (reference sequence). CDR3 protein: CASSQGRGNQPQHF. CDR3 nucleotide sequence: TGTGCCAGCAGCCAAGGCAGGGGGAATCAGCCCCAGCATTTT.

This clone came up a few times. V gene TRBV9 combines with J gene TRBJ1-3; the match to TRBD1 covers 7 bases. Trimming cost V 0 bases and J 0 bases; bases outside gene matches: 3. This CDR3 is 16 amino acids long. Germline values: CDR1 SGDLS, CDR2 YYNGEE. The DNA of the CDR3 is TGTGCCAGCAGCGTAGCGGGACAGTTCTCTGGAAACACCATATATTTT. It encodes CASSVAGQFSGNTIYF. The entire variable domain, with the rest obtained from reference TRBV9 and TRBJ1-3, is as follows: DSGVTQTPKHLITATGQRVTLRCSPRSGDLSVYWYQQSLDQGLQFLIQYYNGEERAKGNILERFSAQQFPDLHSELNLSSLELGDSALYFCASSVAGQFSGNTIYFGEGSWLTVV.

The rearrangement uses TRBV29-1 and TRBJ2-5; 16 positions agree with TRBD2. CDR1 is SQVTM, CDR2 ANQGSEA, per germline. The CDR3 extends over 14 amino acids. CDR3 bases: TGCCTAGGGACTAGCGGGGGGGCCCCAGAGACCCAGTACTTC. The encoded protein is CLGTSGGAPETQYF.

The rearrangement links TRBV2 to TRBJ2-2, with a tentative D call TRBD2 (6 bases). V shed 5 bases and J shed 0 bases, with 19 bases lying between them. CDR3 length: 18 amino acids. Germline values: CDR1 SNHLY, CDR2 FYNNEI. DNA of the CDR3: TGTGCCAGCAGTAGCCCCCGGGAGACGGGGGCGAACACCGGGGAGCTGTTTTTT. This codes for CASSSPRETGANTGELFF.

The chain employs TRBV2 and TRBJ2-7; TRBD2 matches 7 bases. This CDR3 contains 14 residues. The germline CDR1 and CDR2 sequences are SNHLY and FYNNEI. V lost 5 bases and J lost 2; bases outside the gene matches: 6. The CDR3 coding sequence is TGTGCCAGCAGTCAATCTAGCGGACCCTACGAGCAGTACTTC. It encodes CASSQSSGPYEQYF.

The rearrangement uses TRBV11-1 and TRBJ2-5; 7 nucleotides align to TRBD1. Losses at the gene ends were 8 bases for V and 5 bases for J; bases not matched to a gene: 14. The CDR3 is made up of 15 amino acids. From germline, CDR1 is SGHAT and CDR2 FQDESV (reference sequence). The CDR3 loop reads CASGPGGTGVETQYF. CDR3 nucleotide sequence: TGTGCCAGCGGCCCTGGGGGAACAGGGGTGGAGACCCAGTACTTC.

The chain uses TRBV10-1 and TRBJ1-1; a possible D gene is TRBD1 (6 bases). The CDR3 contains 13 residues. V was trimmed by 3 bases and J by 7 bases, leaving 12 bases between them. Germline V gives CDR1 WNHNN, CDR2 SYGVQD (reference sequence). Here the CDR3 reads CASSERGLSEAFF. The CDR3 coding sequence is TGCGCCAGCAGTGAAAGGGGGTTGAGTGAAGCTTTCTTT.

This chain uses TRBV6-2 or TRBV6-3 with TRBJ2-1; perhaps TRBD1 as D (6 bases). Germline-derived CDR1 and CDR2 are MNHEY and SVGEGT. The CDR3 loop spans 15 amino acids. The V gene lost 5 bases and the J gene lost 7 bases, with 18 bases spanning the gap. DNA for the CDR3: TGTGCCAGCAGTACTCCGGGACATTCTTCTAATGAGCAGTTCTTC. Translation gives CASSTPGHSSNEQFF.

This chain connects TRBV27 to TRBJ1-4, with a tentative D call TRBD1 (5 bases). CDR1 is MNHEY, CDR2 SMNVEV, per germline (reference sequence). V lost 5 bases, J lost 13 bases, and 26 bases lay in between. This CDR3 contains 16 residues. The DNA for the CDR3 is TGTGCCAGCAGTCCCCATGGTGACAGCTCCGGGGGGGGACTGTTTTTT. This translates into CASSPHGDSSGGGLFF.

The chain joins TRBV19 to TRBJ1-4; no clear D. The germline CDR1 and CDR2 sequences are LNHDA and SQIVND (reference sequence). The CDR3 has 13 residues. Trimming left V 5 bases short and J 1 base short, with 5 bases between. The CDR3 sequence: CASSSETNEKLFF. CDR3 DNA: TGTGCCAGTAGTTCAGAAACTAATGAAAAACTGTTTTTT.

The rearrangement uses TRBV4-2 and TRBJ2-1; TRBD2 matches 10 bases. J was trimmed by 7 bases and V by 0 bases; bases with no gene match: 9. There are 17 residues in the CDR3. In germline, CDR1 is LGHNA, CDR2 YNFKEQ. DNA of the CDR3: TGTGCCAGCAGCCAAGATGGGATAGCGGGGGGTTGGAATGAGCAGTTCTTC. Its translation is CASSQDGIAGGWNEQFF.

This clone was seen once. The CDR3 coding sequence is TGTGCCAGCAGCTTCAGGGGGCAAACTGAAGCTTTCTTT. Its protein is CASSFRGQTEAFF. The chain uses TRBV7-9 and TRBJ1-1, with 8 bases identical to TRBD1. The CDR3 spans 13 residues. CDR1 and CDR2 (germline): SEHNR, FQNEAQ (reference sequence). V lost 3 bases to trimming and J lost 5 bases; unmatched junction nucleotides: 2.

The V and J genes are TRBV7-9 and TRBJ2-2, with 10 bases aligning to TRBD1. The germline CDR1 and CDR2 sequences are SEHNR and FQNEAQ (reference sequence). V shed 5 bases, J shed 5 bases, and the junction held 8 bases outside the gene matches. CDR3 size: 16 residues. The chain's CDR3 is CASSKGQGSDTGELFF. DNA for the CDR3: TGTGCCAGCAGCAAGGGACAGGGGTCAGATACCGGGGAGCTGTTTTTT.

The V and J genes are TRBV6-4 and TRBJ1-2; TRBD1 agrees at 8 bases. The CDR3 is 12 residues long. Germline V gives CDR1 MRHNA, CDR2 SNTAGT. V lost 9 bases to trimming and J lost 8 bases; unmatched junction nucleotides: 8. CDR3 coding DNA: TGTGCCAGTTGCAGGGGGCGAGGGGGCTACACCTTC. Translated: CASCRGRGGYTF.

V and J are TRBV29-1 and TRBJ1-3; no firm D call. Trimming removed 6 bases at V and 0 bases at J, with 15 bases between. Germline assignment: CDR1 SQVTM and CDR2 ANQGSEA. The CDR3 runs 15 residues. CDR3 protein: CSVQTGMSSGNTIYF. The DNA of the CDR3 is TGCAGCGTCCAGACGGGGATGAGCTCTGGAAACACCATATATTTT.

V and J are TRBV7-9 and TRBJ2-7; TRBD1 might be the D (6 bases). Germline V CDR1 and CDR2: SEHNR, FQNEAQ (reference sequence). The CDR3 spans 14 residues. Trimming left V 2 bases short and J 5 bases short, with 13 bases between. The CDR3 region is CASSLLGQGNEQYF. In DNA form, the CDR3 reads TGTGCCAGCAGCTTATTGGGACAAGGTAACGAGCAGTACTTC.

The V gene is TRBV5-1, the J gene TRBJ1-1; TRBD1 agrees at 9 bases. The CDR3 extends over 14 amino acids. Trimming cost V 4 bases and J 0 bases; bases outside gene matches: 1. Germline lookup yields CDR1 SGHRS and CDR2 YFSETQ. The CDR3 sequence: CASSGQGLNTEAFF. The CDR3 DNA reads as TGCGCCAGCAGCGGACAGGGGCTGAACACTGAAGCTTTCTTT.

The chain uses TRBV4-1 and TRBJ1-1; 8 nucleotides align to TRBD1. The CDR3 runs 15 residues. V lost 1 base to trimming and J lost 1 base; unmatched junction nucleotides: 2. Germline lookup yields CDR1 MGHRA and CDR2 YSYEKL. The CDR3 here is CASSQADRGNTEAFF. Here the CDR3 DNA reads TGCGCCAGCAGCCAAGCCGACAGGGGGAACACTGAAGCTTTCTTT.

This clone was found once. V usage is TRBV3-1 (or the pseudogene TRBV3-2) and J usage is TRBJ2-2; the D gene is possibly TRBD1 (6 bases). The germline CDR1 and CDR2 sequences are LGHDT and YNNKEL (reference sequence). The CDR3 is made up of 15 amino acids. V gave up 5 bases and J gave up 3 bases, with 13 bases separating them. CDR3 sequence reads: CASSWGQRHTGELFF. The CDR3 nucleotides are TGTGCCAGCAGCTGGGGGCAGAGGCACACCGGGGAGCTGTTTTTT.

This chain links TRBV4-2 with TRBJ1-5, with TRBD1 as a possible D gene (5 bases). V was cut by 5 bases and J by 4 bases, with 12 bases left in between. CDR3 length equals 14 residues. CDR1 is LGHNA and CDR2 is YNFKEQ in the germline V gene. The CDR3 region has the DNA TGTGCCAGCAGCTCTGGGCAGGGAAATCAGCCCCAGCATTTT. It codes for CASSSGQGNQPQHF.

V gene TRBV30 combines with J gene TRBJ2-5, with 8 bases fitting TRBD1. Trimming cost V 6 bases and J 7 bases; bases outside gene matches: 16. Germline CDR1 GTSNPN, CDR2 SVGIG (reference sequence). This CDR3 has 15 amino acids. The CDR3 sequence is CACLTKTGVEGTQYF. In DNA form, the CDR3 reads TGTGCCTGCCTGACTAAGACAGGGGTTGAAGGGACCCAGTACTTC. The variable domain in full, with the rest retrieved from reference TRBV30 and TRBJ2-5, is SQTIHQWPATLVQPVGSPLSLECTVEGTSNPNLYWYRQAAGRGLQLLFYSVGIGQISSEVPQNLSASRPQDRQFILSSKKLLLSDSGFYLCACLTKTGVEGTQYFGPGTRLLVL.

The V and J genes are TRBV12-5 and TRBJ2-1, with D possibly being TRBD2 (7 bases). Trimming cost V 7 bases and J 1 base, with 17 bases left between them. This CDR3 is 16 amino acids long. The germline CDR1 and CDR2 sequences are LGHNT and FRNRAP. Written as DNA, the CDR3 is TGTGCTAGTGTTAGTATGGGAGGGGGGTCCTACAATGAGCAGTTCTTC. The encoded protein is CASVSMGGGSYNEQFF.

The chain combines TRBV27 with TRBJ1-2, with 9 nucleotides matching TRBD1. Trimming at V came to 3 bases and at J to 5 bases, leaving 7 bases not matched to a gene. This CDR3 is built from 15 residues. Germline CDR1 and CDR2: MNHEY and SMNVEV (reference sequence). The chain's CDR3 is CASSLYGQGTYGYTF. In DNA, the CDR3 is TGTGCCAGCAGTTTGTATGGACAGGGGACGTATGGCTACACCTTC.

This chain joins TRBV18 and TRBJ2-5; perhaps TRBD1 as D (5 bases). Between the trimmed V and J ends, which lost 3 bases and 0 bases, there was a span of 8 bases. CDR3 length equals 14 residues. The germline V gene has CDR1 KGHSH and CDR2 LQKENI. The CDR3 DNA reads TGTGCCAGCTCACCTTCAGGGAACCAAGAGACCCAGTACTTC. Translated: CASSPSGNQETQYF.

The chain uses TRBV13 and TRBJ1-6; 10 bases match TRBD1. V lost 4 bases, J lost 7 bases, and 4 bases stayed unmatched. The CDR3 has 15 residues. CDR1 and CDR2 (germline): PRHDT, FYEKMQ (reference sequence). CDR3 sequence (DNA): TGTGCCAGCAGCTCCGGGGACAGGGGAAATTCACCCCTCCACTTT. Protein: CASSSGDRGNSPLHF. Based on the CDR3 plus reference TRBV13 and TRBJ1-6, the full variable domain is AAGVIQSPRHLIKEKRETATLKCYPIPRHDTVYWYQQGPGQDPQFLISFYEKMQSDKGSIPDRFSAQQFSDYHSELNMSSLELGDSALYFCASSSGDRGNSPLHFGNGTRLTVT.

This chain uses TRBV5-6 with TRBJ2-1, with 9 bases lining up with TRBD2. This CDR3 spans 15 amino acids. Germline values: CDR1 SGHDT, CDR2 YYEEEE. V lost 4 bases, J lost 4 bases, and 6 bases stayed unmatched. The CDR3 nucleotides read TGTGCCAGCAGCGCGGAGCGGGGGGCGTACAATGAGCAGTTCTTC. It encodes CASSAERGAYNEQFF.

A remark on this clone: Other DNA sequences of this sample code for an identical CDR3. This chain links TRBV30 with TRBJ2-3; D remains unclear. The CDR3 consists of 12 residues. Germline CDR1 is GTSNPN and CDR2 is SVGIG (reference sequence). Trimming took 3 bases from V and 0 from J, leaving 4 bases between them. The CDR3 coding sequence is TGTGCCTGGAGCGCGAGCACAGATACGCAGTATTTT. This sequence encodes CAWSASTDTQYF. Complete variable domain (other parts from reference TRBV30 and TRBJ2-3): SQTIHQWPATLVQPVGSPLSLECTVEGTSNPNLYWYRQAAGRGLQLLFYSVGIGQISSEVPQNLSASRPQDRQFILSSKKLLLSDSGFYLCAWSASTDTQYFGPGTRLTVL.